The sequence of this TCR beta chain was determined in a study of blood T cell repertoires in COVID-19. Looking at the study overall: Acute and convalescent COVID-19 specimens originated in the United States, Italy and Spain. Nucleic acid was either cDNA or gDNA, and it came from T cells, B-cell-depleted T cells, or PBMCs.

The ends were cut back, 6 bases at V and 0 bases at J, with 8 bases in the middle. The germline V gene has CDR1 LNHDA and CDR2 SQIVND (reference sequence). The CDR3 consists of 13 residues. Methods used by the authors: The authors estimated nucleated cell counts from reference gene primer amplification. This table comes from immunoSEQ multiplex PCR, and its TCRdb copy is limited to in-frame clones, with some not included. V and J calls and clone size are given by that table; D and trimming were obtained from the DNA. The sample lists around 45,000 clones; roughly 86% were seen once. The gene calls are TRBV19 and TRBJ1-1, with D maybe TRBD1 (6 bases). The clonotype originates from a man between 60 and 75 years old with active or convalescent COVID-19. Sequencing was performed on peripheral blood. The CDR3 region has the DNA TGTGCCAGTAGCGACAGGCTGAACACTGAAGCTTTCTTT. Its translation: CASSDRLNTEAFF.